This T cell receptor (beta chain) was obtained from a study of beta chain features in type 1 diabetes. Whole-study results and caveats: For Type 1 diabetes patients, all four CD4+ subsets carried TCRB CDR3s that were moderately but significantly shorter.

About this clone: The antigen remains unidentified.

Germline CDR1 MGHRA, CDR2 YSYEKL. The junction had 11 bases not matched to a gene; V was cut back by 1 base and J by 3 bases. This CDR3 spans 18 amino acids. Since all of the isolated RNA was reverse transcribed, expressed TCRB transcripts were what got sequenced. Sequencing used immunoSEQ multiplex PCR; TCRdb keeps in-frame clones, though not all of them. Of under 250,000 clones in the sample, approximately 14% are singletons; the top ten hold just under 0.02%. What was sequenced was naive CD4+ T cells from blood. The TCR sequence derives from a young man with type 1 diabetes. The chain recombines TRBV4-1 with TRBJ2-3; 9 nucleotides match TRBD2. The CDR3 DNA is TGCGCCAGCAGCCAAGGTGTTATGCGGGAGGGCCGGACAGATACGCAGTATTTT. This codes for CASSQGVMREGRTDTQYF.